Sample share makes the clone carrying this T cell receptor (beta chain) medium-sized. The data are from a study of T cell changes during pregnancy in multiple sclerosis. Assay used: immunoSEQ multiplex PCR; TCRdb lists only in-frame clones, some missing. The sample holds around 30,000 clones; roughly 86% are singletons and the top ten take roughly 10%. This CDR3 spans 16 amino acids. CDR1 and CDR2 from the germline V gene are MGHRA and YSYEKL. V was shortened by 1 base and J by 4 bases, with 16 bases between the two germline ends. Source: CD8+ T cells from peripheral blood mononuclear cells, taken in the first trimester of pregnancy. This chain links TRBV4-1 with TRBJ2-5; D is possibly TRBD1 (6 bases). This sequence originates from a female donor with multiple sclerosis, enrolled in a pregnancy study. The CDR3 DNA sequence: TGCGCCAGCAGCCAAGCAGCAACAGGGAATGGAGAGACCCAGTACTTC. Protein sequence: CASSQAATGNGETQYF.